The 12 T cell receptor beta chains below come from one sample, sequenced in a study of spatial heterogeneity in lung cancer. Whole-study results and caveats: It was found that expanded intratumoral alpha and beta TCR counts tracked tumor mutation counts.

These TCRs' antigens remain unknown. Each CDR3 protein gets one entry after TCRdb re-called the 5' RACE reads with MiXCR. The profile covers more than 25,000 distinct CDR3 sequences, with 7.1% appearing a single time and 24% taken by the ten largest. Time point indicated: sample taken at primary tumor resection. The material was lung tumor tissue, obtained at surgery. These receptor sequences come from a male donor with early-stage non-small cell lung cancer.

A few counts support this clonotype. This chain connects TRBV6-5 to TRBJ2-1; D unresolved. The V and J ends lost 8 bases and 1 base respectively, with 9 bases between them. The CDR3 loop spans 13 amino acids. CDR1 and CDR2 from the germline V gene are MNHEY and SVGAGI. The CDR3 nucleotides read TGTGCCAGCTCGGCTGTTTCCTACAATGAGCAGTTCTTC. It codes for CASSAVSYNEQFF.

In the case of this clonotype: The junction departs from germline at one end; a sequencing error may be responsible. The chain joins TRBV9 to TRBJ1-5; D is perhaps TRBD1 (6 bases). The germline gives CDR1 SGDLS, CDR2 YYNGEE. The CDR3 loop spans 14 amino acids. The CDR3 sequence: CASSVVGGPQPQLF. CDR3 in DNA: TGTGCCAGCAGCGTAGTAGGGGGACCACAGCCCCAGCTTTTT.

V is TRBV12-3 or TRBV12-4 and J is TRBJ1-6; no clear D. The CDR3 is 14 amino acids. V lost 6 bases, J lost 6 bases, and 12 bases lay in between. This CDR3 is CASSLTEINSPLHF. In DNA, the CDR3 is TGTGCCAGCAGCCTCACTGAGATTAATTCACCCCTCCACTTT.

The DNA of the CDR3 is TGCGCCAGCAGCCGGGACGATAATTCACCCCTCCACTTT. This encodes CASSRDDNSPLHF. V gene TRBV4-3 combines with J gene TRBJ1-6; weak D call: TRBD1 (5 bases). With 4 bases removed from V and 5 bases from J, the gap between germline ends came to 6 bases. Germline CDR1 reads LGHNA; CDR2 reads YSLEER. The CDR3 is 13 residues long.

The table lists this clonotype with many counts. The chain is built from TRBV7-9 and TRBJ1-6; 8 positions match TRBD1. Germline trimming cut 5 bases from V and 5 bases from J; bases unmatched to any gene: 2. Germline assignment: CDR1 SEHNR and CDR2 FQNEAQ (reference sequence). The CDR3 sequence is 14 residues long. The DNA of the CDR3 is TGTGCCAGCAGCCCGACAGGGGATAATTCACCCCTCCACTTT. Encoded protein: CASSPTGDNSPLHF.

This clonotype was recorded many times. The chain has TRBV20-1 and TRBJ1-2; 8 bases are shared with TRBD1. CDR1 and CDR2 from the germline V gene are DFQATT and SNEGSKA (reference sequence). The CDR3 runs 15 residues. The junction had 15 bases not matched to a gene; V was cut back by 8 bases and J by 4 bases. The CDR3 DNA follows: TGCAGTTTGAGTCCTCCAGGACAGGGAACCTATGGCTACACCTTC. Encoded protein: CSLSPPGQGTYGYTF.

This clonotype was found a few times. The J gene is TRBJ1-6, the V gene TRBV11-2; 7 bases fit TRBD1. J lost 5 bases, V lost 5 bases, and 9 bases had no gene match. This CDR3 is built from 16 residues. Germline V gene data show CDR1 as SGHAT and CDR2 as FQNNGV. The chain's CDR3 is CASSPMTGYHNSPLHF. For the CDR3, the DNA is TGTGCCAGCAGCCCCATGACAGGGTACCATAATTCACCCCTCCACTTT.

This clonotype appeared once. The chain recombines TRBV7-9 with TRBJ2-1, with a weak D call TRBD1 (6 bases). This CDR3 contains 18 residues. Germline values: CDR1 SEHNR, CDR2 FQNEAQ (reference sequence). V shed 5 bases and J shed 0 bases, with 20 bases lying between them. The CDR3 nucleotides read TGTGCCAGCAGCCCTAAAAGGGGGTCCCCCAGCTCCTACAATGAGCAGTTCTTC. This gives the protein CASSPKRGSPSSYNEQFF.

This clonotype was detected ten times or more. The V call is TRBV28, the J call TRBJ1-1; D not certain. Per the germline V gene, CDR1 is MDHEN and CDR2 is SYDVKM. Trimming removed 2 bases at V and 3 bases at J, with 10 bases between. The CDR3 spans 14 residues. The CDR3 is CASSLTPDYTEAFF. The DNA for the CDR3 is TGTGCCAGCAGTTTAACGCCAGACTACACTGAAGCTTTCTTT.

CDR3 sequence reads: CASTLKTYGTATEAFF. CDR3 coding DNA: TGTGCCAGCACTCTCAAGACGTACGGGACGGCCACTGAAGCTTTCTTT. The chain joins TRBV6-2 or TRBV6-3 to TRBJ1-1; TRBD1 might be the D (5 bases). The CDR3 runs to 16 residues. The ends were cut back, 7 bases at V and 4 bases at J, with 22 bases in the middle. Looked up from germline, CDR1 is MNHEY and CDR2 is SVGEGT.

This chain joins TRBV4-3 and TRBJ2-2; tentatively, D is TRBD1 (5 bases). The ends were cut back, 1 base at V and 0 bases at J, with 18 bases in the middle. CDR1 and CDR2 (germline): LGHNA, YSLEER. CDR3 length equals 19 residues. This chain's CDR3 is CASSQGLQGLFANTGELFF. CDR3 DNA sequence: TGCGCCAGCAGCCAAGGTCTCCAGGGCCTGTTCGCGAACACCGGGGAGCTGTTTTTT.

The chain has TRBV29-1 and TRBJ1-4, with D uncertain. Trimming cost V 4 bases and J 5 bases, with 8 bases left between them. Germline V gives CDR1 SQVTM, CDR2 ANQGSEA. There are 12 residues in the CDR3. In nucleotides, the CDR3 is TGCAGCGTTGGGACCGTCAATGAAAAACTGTTTTTT. This sequence encodes CSVGTVNEKLFF.